The 31 T cell receptor beta chains in this list originate from one sample, sequenced in a study of blood T cells in healthy people across ages (dated by TCRdb to between 2015 and 2017). The library came from 5' RACE. For sequencing, an Illumina HiSeq 2500 was employed. The second PCR ran for roughly 7 to 12 cycles and used a J-beta primer mix along with a sample-barcoded 5' primer. TCRdb redid the processing of the public reads, applying fastp at Q25 and MiXCR, and retained in-frame beta chains. Every distinct CDR3 protein forms one entry, paired with its most common genes and DNA. The sample contains under 800,000 distinct CDR3 sequences, about 42% of them found a single time. The top ten constitute 20% to 25% of the sample. The sequenced material came from blood. These receptors all stem from a woman aged 55-70 years in good health.

The chain couples TRBV15 to TRBJ2-7; 9 bases line up with TRBD1. CDR1 LNHNV and CDR2 YYDKDF come from the germline V gene (reference sequence). The CDR3 covers 14 residues. J was trimmed by 3 bases and V by 3 bases; bases with no gene match: 3. CDR3 bases: TGTGCCACCAGCAGGGGACAGGGTAACTACGAGCAGTACTTC. Amino acids: CATSRGQGNYEQYF.

The chain uses TRBV20-1 and TRBJ1-4; D gene ambiguous. CDR3 length: 15 amino acids. Trimming took 0 bases from V and 0 from J, leaving 8 bases between them. CDR1 is DFQATT and CDR2 is SNEGSKA in the germline V gene (reference sequence). CDR3 sequence (DNA): TGCAGTGCTAGAGATCAAGTGACAACTAATGAAAAACTGTTTTTT. It yields the protein CSARDQVTTNEKLFF.

CDR3 DNA: TGCAGTGCGCAGGGGGCTTTGAAGGCTTTCTTT. It encodes CSAQGALKAFF. J is TRBJ1-1 and V is TRBV20-1; TRBD1 aligns across 8 bases. This CDR3 has 11 amino acids. V was pared by 6 bases and J by 11 bases, with 8 bases of the junction left unmatched. Germline V gives CDR1 DFQATT, CDR2 SNEGSKA (reference sequence).

The chain joins TRBV4-2 to TRBJ2-1; 9 positions match TRBD2. The CDR3 consists of 17 residues. The V gene's germline CDR1 is LGHNA and CDR2 YNFKEQ. V was pared by 3 bases and J by 8 bases, with 14 bases of the junction left unmatched. The CDR3 DNA reads TGTGCCAGCAGCCAGCCCTCCCTGGCGGGGGGGCCAGATGAGCAGTTCTTC. The encoded protein is CASSQPSLAGGPDEQFF.

The chain joins TRBV20-1 to TRBJ1-1, with 10 bases aligning to TRBD1. Trimming took 0 bases from V and 4 from J; bases not matched to a gene: 5. The CDR3 is made up of 15 amino acids. Germline lookup yields CDR1 DFQATT and CDR2 SNEGSKA (reference sequence). The chain's CDR3 is CSARDGDRGITEAFF. The CDR3 DNA reads as TGCAGTGCTAGAGATGGGGACAGGGGAATCACTGAAGCTTTCTTT.

This clonotype has only a few counts. The chain carries TRBV5-1 and TRBJ2-2; D perhaps matches TRBD1 (5 bases). The V and J ends lost 2 bases and 6 bases respectively, with 14 bases between them. This CDR3 region has 15 residues. Germline values: CDR1 SGHRS, CDR2 YFSETQ. CDR3: CASSFKGAPPGELFF. CDR3 in DNA: TGCGCCAGCAGCTTCAAAGGGGCCCCCCCCGGGGAGCTGTTTTTT. Full variable domain (rest looked up from reference TRBV5-1 and TRBJ2-2): KAGVTQTPRYLIKTRGQQVTLSCSPISGHRSVSWYQQTPGQGLQFLFEYFSETQRNKGNFPGRFSGRQFSNSRSEMNVSTLELGDSALYLCASSFKGAPPGELFFGEGSRLTVL.

Of note for this clonotype: A junction boundary mismatches the germline segment, possibly from a read error. DNA of the CDR3: TGTTCCAGCAGCACTACCGAGACCCAGTACTTC. Residues: CSSSTTETQYF. V usage is TRBV7-9 and J usage is TRBJ2-5; D unresolved. The CDR3 length is 11 residues. Germline V gene sequence: CDR1 SEHNR, CDR2 FQNEAQ (reference sequence).

The sample holds a few counts of this clonotype. This sequence joins TRBV10-2 and TRBJ2-3; 7 nucleotides line up with TRBD2. Germline values: CDR1 WSHSY, CDR2 SAAADI. The CDR3 extends over 15 amino acids. Losses at the gene ends were 6 bases for V and 2 bases for J; bases not matched to a gene: 8. Here the CDR3 DNA reads TGCGCCAGCAGCTACGGGGGGACTAACACAGATACGCAGTATTTT. Translation: CASSYGGTNTDTQYF.

Regarding this clonotype: Sequence at one end of the junction differs from germline and may be a read error. The V gene is TRBV20-1, the J gene TRBJ1-6; TRBD1 agrees at 10 bases. In germline, CDR1 is DFQATT, CDR2 SNEGSKA (reference sequence). CDR3 length: 16 residues. The CDR3 loop reads CSSRDPTGGLNSPLHF. For the CDR3, the DNA is TGCAGTTCTAGAGATCCGACAGGGGGCCTTAATTCACCCCTCCACTTT.

The chain is built from TRBV2 and TRBJ2-3; TRBD2 aligns across 9 bases. Unmatched junction bases numbered 5, after V lost 6 bases and J lost 13 bases. Germline assignment: CDR1 SNHLY and CDR2 FYNNEI. This CDR3 region has 11 residues. CDR3 DNA sequence: TGTGCCAGCAGGGGGACTAGCCCTAAGTATTTT. This codes for CASRGTSPKYF.

This clonotype was observed a few times. This chain connects TRBV2 to TRBJ2-5; 11 bases agree with TRBD2. This CDR3 comprises 14 residues. Trimming cost V 8 bases and J 2 bases; bases outside gene matches: 4. The germline CDR1 and CDR2 sequences are SNHLY and FYNNEI. CDR3 in amino acids: CASGGTSGQETQYF. CDR3 in DNA: TGTGCCAGCGGCGGGACTAGCGGACAAGAGACCCAGTACTTC.

The J gene is TRBJ2-7, the V gene TRBV18; D possibly corresponds to TRBD1 (5 bases). Germline V CDR1 and CDR2: KGHSH, LQKENI. The ends were cut back, 4 bases at V and 0 bases at J, with 13 bases in the middle. The CDR3 is 15 amino acids. CDR3 DNA sequence: TGTGCCAGCTCACTTACGCAGGGCTTCTCCTACGAGCAGTACTTC. Amino acid sequence: CASSLTQGFSYEQYF.

The rearrangement uses TRBV9 and TRBJ1-1; TRBD1 is a possible D gene (5 bases). The V end was cut by 3 bases, the J end by 0 bases, with 12 bases between. This CDR3 comprises 15 residues. The V gene's germline CDR1 is SGDLS and CDR2 YYNGEE. The CDR3 DNA is TGTGCCAGCAGCGGGACTCGAGGGGTGAACACTGAAGCTTTCTTT. It encodes CASSGTRGVNTEAFF. Filled out from reference TRBV9 and TRBJ1-1, the complete variable domain reads DSGVTQTPKHLITATGQRVTLRCSPRSGDLSVYWYQQSLDQGLQFLIQYYNGEERAKGNILERFSAQQFPDLHSELNLSSLELGDSALYFCASSGTRGVNTEAFFGQGTRLTVV.

This clonotype occurred a few times. CDR3 DNA: TGCAGTGCCACGGGCCAGGGGCCAGATACGCAGTATTTT. Its translation: CSATGQGPDTQYF. The chain links TRBV20-1 to TRBJ2-3; tentatively, D is TRBD1 (6 bases). This CDR3 has 13 residues. V was clipped by 6 bases and J by 4 bases, with 14 bases between them. CDR1 and CDR2 (germline): DFQATT, SNEGSKA (reference sequence).

There are a few counts of this clonotype. V usage is TRBV27 and J usage is TRBJ2-1; 8 bases line up with TRBD1. The CDR3 runs 13 residues. Per germline, CDR1 MNHEY and CDR2 SMNVEV (reference sequence). The V and J ends lost 3 bases and 9 bases, in that order; junction bases with no gene match: 4. CDR3 protein: CASSFAGGSEQFF. DNA of the CDR3: TGTGCCAGCAGTTTCGCAGGGGGCAGTGAGCAGTTCTTC.

This sequence joins TRBV20-1 and TRBJ1-5; D possibly corresponds to TRBD1 (5 bases). This CDR3 contains 13 residues. In germline, CDR1 is DFQATT, CDR2 SNEGSKA (reference sequence). The V and J ends lost 4 bases and 6 bases respectively, with 13 bases between them. CDR3 residues: CSAMSRAGQPQHF. CDR3 in DNA: TGCAGTGCTATGAGCAGGGCGGGTCAGCCCCAGCATTTT.

A note on this clonotype: This clone may be a read error of a much larger clone one base away. The rearrangement links TRBV7-2 to TRBJ2-5, with 12 bases aligning to TRBD1. There are 15 residues in the CDR3. After removal of 4 bases from V and 11 bases from J, the junction contained 11 bases not matched to a gene. Germline-derived CDR1 and CDR2 are SGHTA and FQGNSA. The CDR3 reads CASSSGTGGRSEQYF. CDR3 coding DNA: TGTGCCAGCAGCTCCGGGACAGGGGGCCGTAGTGAGCAGTACTTC.

J is TRBJ2-7 and V is TRBV20-1; a possible D gene is TRBD2 (5 bases). This CDR3 is 14 amino acids long. Trimming removed 2 bases at V and 3 bases at J, with 14 bases between. Germline CDR1 is DFQATT and CDR2 is SNEGSKA (reference sequence). The CDR3 sequence is CSARSTRGNYEQYF. CDR3 nucleotide sequence: TGCAGTGCTAGAAGTACCCGGGGAAACTACGAGCAGTACTTC.

This CDR3 is CASSSGLAGGRLDEQFF. DNA of the CDR3: TGCGCCAGCAGTTCGGGACTAGCGGGGGGGCGTTTGGATGAGCAGTTCTTC. The chain couples TRBV10-1 to TRBJ2-1; TRBD2 matches 16 bases. Per germline, CDR1 WNHNN and CDR2 SYGVQD (reference sequence). The trim removed 5 bases at V and 8 bases at J, leaving 9 bases unmatched. There are 17 residues in the CDR3.

The chain employs TRBV3-1 and TRBJ2-1, with D perhaps TRBD1 (6 bases). The CDR3 runs 14 residues. V was trimmed by 0 bases and J by 7 bases, leaving 10 bases between them. Germline loops: CDR1 LGHDT, CDR2 YNNKEL (reference sequence). CDR3 nucleotides: TGTGCCAGCAGCCAAGATACAGGGAATAATGAGCAGTTCTTC. Protein product: CASSQDTGNNEQFF.

This clonotype has only a few counts. This sequence joins TRBV5-6 and TRBJ1-2; TRBD1 agrees at 7 bases. CDR3 size: 16 residues. CDR1 and CDR2 from the germline V gene are SGHDT and YYEEEE. V trimming: 0 bases; J trimming: 3 bases; junction bases outside the gene matches: 8. CDR3 amino acids: CASSLEGDRVDYGYTF. CDR3 nucleotide sequence: TGTGCCAGCAGCTTGGAAGGTGACAGGGTCGACTATGGCTACACCTTC. Complete variable domain (other parts from reference TRBV5-6 and TRBJ1-2): DAGVTQSPTHLIKTRGQQVTLRCSPKSGHDTVSWYQQALGQGPQFIFQYYEEEERQRGNFPDRFSGHQFPNYSSELNVNALLLGDSALYLCASSLEGDRVDYGYTFGSGTRLTVV.

Comments on this clonotype: A read error may account for a junction end that differs from germline. This sequence joins TRBV12-3 or TRBV12-4 and TRBJ1-1, with 8 bases matching TRBD1. There are 13 residues in the CDR3. CDR3 loop: CANSLQGDTEAFF. The CDR3 DNA sequence: TGTGCCAACAGTTTACAGGGGGACACTGAAGCTTTCTTT.

This chain uses TRBV7-2 with TRBJ2-7, with TRBD1 identical over 8 bases. Germline V lookup: CDR1 SGHTA, CDR2 FQGNSA. CDR3 length: 15 residues. With V trimmed by 5 bases and J by 3 bases, 9 bases remained unmatched. The CDR3 DNA follows: TGTGCCAGCAGCGTCAGCCTGGACAGGGTCTACGAGCAGTACTTC. Translation gives CASSVSLDRVYEQYF. Together with reference TRBV7-2 and TRBJ2-7, the CDR3 gives the full variable domain: GAGVSQSPSNKVTEKGKDVELRCDPISGHTALYWYRQSLGQGLEFLIYFQGNSAPDKSGLPSDRFSAERTGGSVSTLTIQRTQQEDSAVYLCASSVSLDRVYEQYFGPGTRLTVT.

V usage is TRBV12-5 and J usage is TRBJ1-1, with 10 bases aligning to TRBD1. After removal of 5 bases from V and 5 bases from J, the junction contained 8 bases not matched to a gene. The CDR3 contains 15 residues. Germline loops: CDR1 LGHNT, CDR2 FRNRAP. CDR3 residues: CASGASGQGNTEAFF. The CDR3 nucleotides read TGTGCTAGTGGTGCGTCGGGACAGGGGAATACTGAAGCTTTCTTT.

This clonotype was observed a handful of times. The V gene is TRBV20-1, the J gene TRBJ2-7; 8 nucleotides match TRBD2. Germline V gene lookup returns CDR1 DFQATT and CDR2 SNEGSKA (reference sequence). The CDR3 contains 15 residues. V was pared by 5 bases and J by 6 bases, with 15 bases of the junction left unmatched. The CDR3 bases are TGCAGTGCTCCCAGCCTAGCGGGCGGGCCCATCGAGCAGTACTTC. Its protein is CSAPSLAGGPIEQYF.

This clonotype was seen a single time. This chain uses TRBV6-5 with TRBJ2-7; D unresolved. V shed 0 bases and J shed 3 bases, with 6 bases lying between them. CDR3 size: 13 residues. CDR1 MNHEY and CDR2 SVGAGI come from the germline V gene. As DNA, the CDR3 is TGTGCCAGCAGTTACTCGCCGAGCTACGAGCAGTACTTC. Its translation is CASSYSPSYEQYF.

The CDR3 reads CASTSYTSSYNEQFF. The DNA of the CDR3 is TGCGCCAGCACCTCTTACACAAGCTCCTACAATGAGCAGTTCTTC. The chain is built from TRBV5-1 and TRBJ2-1; unclear D gene. V was pared by 6 bases and J by 0 bases, with 13 bases between. The CDR3 has 15 amino acids. Germline V gives CDR1 SGHRS, CDR2 YFSETQ.

The V gene is TRBV7-9, the J gene TRBJ1-2; 8 nucleotides align to TRBD1. The CDR3 is made up of 13 amino acids. After removal of 5 bases from V and 4 bases from J, the junction contained 3 bases not matched to a gene. CDR1 is SEHNR and CDR2 is FQNEAQ in the germline V gene (reference sequence). CDR3 nucleotide sequence: TGTGCCAGCAGCATGGACAGGGTCTATGGCTACACCTTC. Translated, it gives CASSMDRVYGYTF.

The V gene is TRBV7-2, the J gene TRBJ2-1; 9 bases agree with TRBD2. The CDR3 covers 16 residues. The V segment lost 5 bases and the J segment 2 bases; nucleotides outside the gene matches: 7. Germline assignment: CDR1 SGHTA and CDR2 FQGNSA. The CDR3 is CASSDLAGVPYNEQFF. CDR3 bases: TGTGCCAGCAGCGATTTAGCGGGAGTCCCCTACAATGAGCAGTTCTTC.

J is TRBJ2-1 and V is TRBV12-3 or TRBV12-4; TRBD1 or TRBD2 may be the D gene (5 bases each). The ends were cut back, 6 bases at V and 6 bases at J, with 15 bases in the middle. The CDR3 spans 14 residues. DNA for the CDR3: TGTGCCAGCAGAATCGGGGACCTTGCCAATGAGCAGTTCTTC. It specifies CASRIGDLANEQFF.

This clonotype has ten or more counts. The gene calls are TRBV12-3 or TRBV12-4 and TRBJ2-5; D not resolved. Between the trimmed V and J ends, which lost 5 bases and 0 bases, there was a span of 1 base. CDR3 length equals 11 residues. The DNA for the CDR3 is TGTGCCAGCAGTAACCAAGAGACCCAGTACTTC. Protein product: CASSNQETQYF.